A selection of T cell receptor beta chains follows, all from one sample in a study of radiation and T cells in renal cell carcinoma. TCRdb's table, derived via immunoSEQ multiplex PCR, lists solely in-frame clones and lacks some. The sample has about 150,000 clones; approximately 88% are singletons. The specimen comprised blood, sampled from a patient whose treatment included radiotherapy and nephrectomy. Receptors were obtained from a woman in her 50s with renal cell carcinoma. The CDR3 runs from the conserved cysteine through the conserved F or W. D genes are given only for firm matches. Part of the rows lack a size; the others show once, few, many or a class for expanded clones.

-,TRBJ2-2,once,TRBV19,CASSSGVATGELFF,TGTGCCAGTAGCTCAGGGGTAGCAACCGGGGAGCTGTTTTTT
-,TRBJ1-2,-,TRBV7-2,CASSDDRFYGYTF,TGTGCCAGCAGCGATGACCGTTTCTATGGCTACACCTTC
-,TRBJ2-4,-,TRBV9,CASSSQGKNIQYF,TGTGCCAGCAGCAGTCAGGGCAAAAACATTCAGTACTTC
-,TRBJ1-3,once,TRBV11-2,CASSLGLPGNTIYF,TGTGCCAGCAGCTTAGGGCTTCCTGGAAACACCATATATTTT
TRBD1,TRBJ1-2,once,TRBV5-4,CASSSAGQGKRVYGYTF,TGTGCCAGCAGCTCTGCGGGACAGGGGAAGAGGGTCTATGGCTACACCTTC
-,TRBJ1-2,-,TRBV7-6,CASRPTGIYGYTF,TGTGCCAGCAGACCAACAGGGATCTATGGCTACACCTTC
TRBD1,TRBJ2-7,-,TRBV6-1,CASRNPAGGYEQYF,TGTGCCAGCAGAAACCCGGCAGGGGGCTACGAGCAGTACTTC
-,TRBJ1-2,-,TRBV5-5,CASSLEAGIYGYTF,TGTGCCAGCAGCTTGGAGGCAGGTATCTATGGCTACACCTTC
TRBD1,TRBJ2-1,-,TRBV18,CASSPSGTGFHEQFF,TGTGCCAGCTCGCCCTCCGGGACAGGGTTTCATGAGCAGTTCTTC
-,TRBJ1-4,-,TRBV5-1,CASSPQTTGPNEKLFF,TGCGCCAGCAGCCCCCAGACGACAGGTCCTAATGAAAAACTGTTTTTT
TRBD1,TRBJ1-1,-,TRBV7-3,CASSPTGFGPEAFF,TGTGCCAGCAGCCCGACAGGGTTCGGCCCTGAAGCTTTCTTT
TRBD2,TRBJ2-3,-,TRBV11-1,CASSILAGGLQDTQYF,TGTGCCAGCAGTATCTTAGCGGGGGGGCTGCAAGATACGCAGTATTTT
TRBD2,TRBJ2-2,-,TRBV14,CASSQDSLAGVTGELFF,TGTGCCAGCAGCCAAGATTCCCTAGCGGGGGTCACCGGGGAGCTGTTTTTT
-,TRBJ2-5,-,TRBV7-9,CASSPQGNLGETQYF,TGTGCCAGCAGCCCGCAGGGGAACCTAGGAGAGACCCAGTACTTC